These T cell receptor beta chains were read from a single sample in a study of blood T cell repertoires in COVID-19. Profiled with immunoSEQ multiplex PCR; TCRdb holds only in-frame clones, not every one. The table records about 26,000 clones, roughly 90% of them present only once. Source material: peripheral blood. These receptors were collected from a man aged 65 to 85 with acute or convalescent COVID-19. The CDR3 runs from the conserved cysteine through the conserved F or W. A D gene is named only where the DNA matches it firmly. Expanded clones are given a class, and other clones once, few, many or no size at all.

TRBV24-1	-	TRBJ2-1	TRBD2	TGTGCCACCAGTGACCCAGGGACTAGCGCCTACAATGAGCAGTTCTTC	CATSDPGTSAYNEQFF
TRBV28	few	TRBJ1-5	-	TGTGCCAGCAGCTCAGGGTTATCAGCTCCCCAGCATTTT	CASSSGLSAPQHF
TRBV19	-	TRBJ1-5	TRBD1	TGTGCCAGTAGTAACTCACAGGGGGGCCCCAACCAGCCCCAGCATTTT	CASSNSQGGPNQPQHF
TRBV29-1	once	TRBJ2-7	-	TGCAGCGTTGAAGATCGCAGCTACGAGCAGTACTTC	CSVEDRSYEQYF
TRBV5-6	-	TRBJ1-5	TRBD1	TGTGCCAGCAGCCCCTCAGGGGGGCTCAATCAGCCCCAGCATTTT	CASSPSGGLNQPQHF
TRBV2	-	TRBJ2-7	-	TGTGCCAGCAGTTCGGGATCCGCCTACGAGCAGTACTTC	CASSSGSAYEQYF
TRBV11-2	-	TRBJ2-7	TRBD2	TGTGCCAGCTCAGCGGGATGGTACGAGCAGTACTTC	CASSAGWYEQYF
TRBV5-6	-	TRBJ2-7	TRBD2	TGTGCCAGCAGCCCACACAGGACTAGCATTGGCTACGAGCAGTACTTC	CASSPHRTSIGYEQYF
TRBV3-1/TRBV3-2	-	TRBJ2-2	TRBD2	TGTGCCAGCAGCCAGAGGAACCGAGTAGCGGGAGGTGCCGGGGAGCTGTTTTTT	CASSQRNRVAGGAGELFF
TRBV7-2	-	TRBJ2-5	-	TGTGCCAGCAGCTTTCCGGGAAGAAAATCGGAGACCCAGTACTTC	CASSFPGRKSETQYF
TRBV24-1	-	TRBJ2-2	TRBD2	TGTGCCACCAGTACCCGGGAGGCTAGCGAAACCGGGGAGCTGTTTTTT	CATSTREASETGELFF
TRBV11-3	-	TRBJ2-1	-	TGTGCCAGCAGCTTAGTTTCCCAGGGTTACAATGAGCAGTTCTTC	CASSLVSQGYNEQFF
TRBV28	-	TRBJ2-2	-	TGTGCCAGCAGACTACAGGGTCGGGACACCGGGGAGCTGTTTTTT	CASRLQGRDTGELFF
TRBV18	-	TRBJ1-6	-	TGTGCCAGCTCACCAGGACAGCCCTCCTATAATTCACCCCTCCACTTT	CASSPGQPSYNSPLHF
TRBV28	-	TRBJ1-4	TRBD1	TGTGCCAGCAGCATAAACAGGGGGCTAGTTAATGAAAAACTGTTTTTT	CASSINRGLVNEKLFF
TRBV18	-	TRBJ2-5	-	TGTGCCAGCTCACCAACTTCCAGGGAGACCCAGTACTTC	CASSPTSRETQYF
TRBV4-3	few	TRBJ1-3	-	TGCGCCAGCAGCCAAGTCTCCCCGCGAGAGGGAAACACCATATATTTT	CASSQVSPREGNTIYF
TRBV5-3	-	TRBJ2-7	TRBD1	TGTGCCAGAAGCCCACGGCAGGGGGTGAAGTCTAATGATTACGAGCAGTACTTC	CARSPRQGVKSNDYEQYF
TRBV27	-	TRBJ1-2	TRBD1	TGTGCCAGCAGACCCGGGACAGGGGACGGCTACACCTTC	CASRPGTGDGYTF
TRBV10-3	few	TRBJ2-3	-	TGTGCCATCAGTGAGTCGAGCGCGCACAGCACAGATACGCAGTATTTT	CAISESSAHSTDTQYF
TRBV6-1	-	TRBJ2-1	TRBD2	TGTGCCAGCAGTGAAGGAGGTAGCGGGAGGGCACATGAGCAGTTCTTC	CASSEGGSGRAHEQFF
TRBV11-2	-	TRBJ1-6	-	TGTGCCAGCAGCTTAACGGCTCGAGGAGGGGCCAATTCACCCCTCCACTTT	CASSLTARGGANSPLHF
TRBV4-1	-	TRBJ2-1	TRBD2	TGCGCCAGCAGCCGTGGACTAGCGGGACTTGAGAATGAGCAGTTCTTC	CASSRGLAGLENEQFF
TRBV7-3	-	TRBJ2-5	-	TGTGCCAGCAGCCCCCAAGCGGGCCCCGGGGTCCAGTACTTC	CASSPQAGPGVQYF
TRBV2	-	TRBJ2-2	TRBD1	TGTGCCAGCAGACCGAGGGGGCGAGGAGACACCGGGGAGCTGTTTTTT	CASRPRGRGDTGELFF
TRBV9	-	TRBJ2-5	TRBD2	TGTGCCAGCAGCCCTCTAGCGGGAGTTACCCAAGAGACCCAGTACTTC	CASSPLAGVTQETQYF
TRBV6-5	-	TRBJ1-6	-	TGTGCCAGCAAGGTCGGACAGAACTATAATTCACCCCTCCACTTT	CASKVGQNYNSPLHF
TRBV7-2	-	TRBJ1-2	TRBD1	TGTGCCAGCAGCTTATATCAGGGGGAAGTTTCTGGCTACACCTTC	CASSLYQGEVSGYTF
TRBV5-6	-	TRBJ2-1	TRBD2	TGTGCCAGCAGATTCCTAGCGGGAGTATCCAATGAGCAGTTCTTC	CASRFLAGVSNEQFF